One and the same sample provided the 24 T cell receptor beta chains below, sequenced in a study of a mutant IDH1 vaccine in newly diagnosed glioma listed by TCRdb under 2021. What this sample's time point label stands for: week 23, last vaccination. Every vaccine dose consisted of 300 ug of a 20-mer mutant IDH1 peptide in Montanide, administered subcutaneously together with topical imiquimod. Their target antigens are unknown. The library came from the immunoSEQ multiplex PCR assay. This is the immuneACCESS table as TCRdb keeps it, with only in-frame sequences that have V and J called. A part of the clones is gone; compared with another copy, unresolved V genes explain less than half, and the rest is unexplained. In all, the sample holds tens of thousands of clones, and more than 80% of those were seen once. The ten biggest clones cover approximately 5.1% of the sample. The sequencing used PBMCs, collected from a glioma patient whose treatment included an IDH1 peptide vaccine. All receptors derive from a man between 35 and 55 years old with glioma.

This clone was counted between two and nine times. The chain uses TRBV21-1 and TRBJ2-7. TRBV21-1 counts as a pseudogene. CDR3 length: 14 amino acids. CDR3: CASRRDGASYEQYF. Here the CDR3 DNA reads TGTGCCAGCAGGAGGGACGGTGCTTCCTACGAGCAGTACTTC.

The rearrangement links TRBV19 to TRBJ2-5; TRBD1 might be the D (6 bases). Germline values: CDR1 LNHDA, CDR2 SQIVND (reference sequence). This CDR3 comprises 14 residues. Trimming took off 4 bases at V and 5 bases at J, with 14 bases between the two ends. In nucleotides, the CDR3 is TGTGCCAGTAGTAGTCAGGGGCCCGGCGAGACCCAGTACTTC. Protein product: CASSSQGPGETQYF. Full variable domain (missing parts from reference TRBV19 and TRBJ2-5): DGGITQSPKYLFRKEGQNVTLSCEQNLNHDAMYWYRQDPGQGLRLIYYSQIVNDFQKGDIAEGYSVSREKKESFPLTVTSAQKNPTAFYLCASSSQGPGETQYFGPGTRLLVL.

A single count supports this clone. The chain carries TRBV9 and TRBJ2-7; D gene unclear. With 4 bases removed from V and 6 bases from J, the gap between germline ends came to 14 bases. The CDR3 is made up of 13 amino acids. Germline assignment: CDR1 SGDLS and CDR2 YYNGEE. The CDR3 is CASSLQAFGEQYF. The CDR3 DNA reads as TGTGCCAGCAGCCTTCAGGCTTTCGGCGAGCAGTACTTC.

DNA of the CDR3: TGTGCCAGCAGAGGATCAGGGTATTACGAGCAGTACTTC. Its translation is CASRGSGYYEQYF. The V and J genes are TRBV7-9 and TRBJ2-7, with D perhaps TRBD1 (5 bases). This CDR3 is built from 13 residues. With 6 bases removed from V and 4 bases from J, the gap between germline ends came to 13 bases. Germline values: CDR1 SEHNR, CDR2 FQNEAQ (reference sequence).

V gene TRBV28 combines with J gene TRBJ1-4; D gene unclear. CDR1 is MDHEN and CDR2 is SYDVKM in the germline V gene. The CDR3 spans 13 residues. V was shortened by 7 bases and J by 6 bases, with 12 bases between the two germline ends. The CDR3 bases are TGTGCCAGCACCTCGGGGAGGGATGAAAAACTGTTTTTT. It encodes CASTSGRDEKLFF.

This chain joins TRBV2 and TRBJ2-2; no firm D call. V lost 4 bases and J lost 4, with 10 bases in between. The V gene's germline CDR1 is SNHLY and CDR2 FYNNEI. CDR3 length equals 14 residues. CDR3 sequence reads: CASSVVRATGELFF. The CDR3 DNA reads TGTGCCAGCAGTGTGGTAAGGGCCACCGGGGAGCTGTTTTTT.

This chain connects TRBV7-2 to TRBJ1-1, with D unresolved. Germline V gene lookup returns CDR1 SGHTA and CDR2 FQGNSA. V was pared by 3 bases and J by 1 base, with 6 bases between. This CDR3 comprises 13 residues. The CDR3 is CASSFRGNTEAFF. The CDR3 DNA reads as TGTGCCAGCAGCTTTCGAGGGAACACTGAAGCTTTCTTT.

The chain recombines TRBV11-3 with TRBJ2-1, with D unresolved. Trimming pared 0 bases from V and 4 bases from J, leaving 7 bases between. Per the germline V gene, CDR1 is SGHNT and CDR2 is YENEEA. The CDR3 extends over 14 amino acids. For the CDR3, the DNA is TGTGCCAGCAGCTTAGAAGGCAGGTACAATGAGCAGTTCTTC. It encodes CASSLEGRYNEQFF.

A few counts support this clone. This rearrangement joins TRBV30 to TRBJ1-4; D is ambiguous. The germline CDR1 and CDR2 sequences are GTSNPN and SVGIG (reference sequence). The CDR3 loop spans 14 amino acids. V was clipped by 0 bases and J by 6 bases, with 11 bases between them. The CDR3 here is CAWSVRPLDEKLFF. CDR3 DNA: TGTGCCTGGAGTGTACGGCCCTTGGATGAAAAACTGTTTTTT. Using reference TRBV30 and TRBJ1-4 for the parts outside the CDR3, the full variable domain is SQTIHQWPATLVQPVGSPLSLECTVEGTSNPNLYWYRQAAGRGLQLLFYSVGIGQISSEVPQNLSASRPQDRQFILSSKKLLLSDSGFYLCAWSVRPLDEKLFFGSGTQLSVL.

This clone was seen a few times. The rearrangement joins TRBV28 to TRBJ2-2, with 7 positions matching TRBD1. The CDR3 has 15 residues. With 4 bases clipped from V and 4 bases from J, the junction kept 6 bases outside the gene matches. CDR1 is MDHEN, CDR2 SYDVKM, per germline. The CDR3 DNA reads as TGTGCCAGCAGTTACTGGGCAGGGGGCACCGGGGAGCTGTTTTTT. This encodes CASSYWAGGTGELFF.

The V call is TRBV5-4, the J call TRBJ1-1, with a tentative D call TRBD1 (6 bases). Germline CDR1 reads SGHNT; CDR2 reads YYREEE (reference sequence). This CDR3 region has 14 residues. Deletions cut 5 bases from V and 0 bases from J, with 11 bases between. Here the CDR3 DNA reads TGTGCCAGCAGTGAGGGGGGGATGAACACTGAAGCTTTCTTT. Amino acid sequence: CASSEGGMNTEAFF.

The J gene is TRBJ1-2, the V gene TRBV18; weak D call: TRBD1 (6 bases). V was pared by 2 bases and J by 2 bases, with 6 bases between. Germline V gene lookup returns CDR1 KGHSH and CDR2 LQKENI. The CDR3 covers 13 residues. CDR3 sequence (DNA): TGTGCCAGCTCACCAGACAGGAACTATGGCTACACCTTC. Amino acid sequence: CASSPDRNYGYTF.

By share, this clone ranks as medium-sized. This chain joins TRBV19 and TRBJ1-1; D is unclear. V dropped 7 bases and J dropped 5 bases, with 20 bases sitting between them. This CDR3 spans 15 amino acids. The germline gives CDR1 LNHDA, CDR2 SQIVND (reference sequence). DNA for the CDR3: TGTGCCAGTATAGATCCTTGGGCTGTTGAGACTGAAGCTTTCTTT. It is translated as CASIDPWAVETEAFF.

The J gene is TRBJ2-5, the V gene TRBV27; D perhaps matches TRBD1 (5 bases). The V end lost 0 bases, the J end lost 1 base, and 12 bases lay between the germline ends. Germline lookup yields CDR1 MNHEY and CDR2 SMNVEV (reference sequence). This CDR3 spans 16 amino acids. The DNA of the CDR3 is TGTGCCAGCAGTTTATCGGCCAGGGAAACCCAAGAGACCCAGTACTTC. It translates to CASSLSARETQETQYF.

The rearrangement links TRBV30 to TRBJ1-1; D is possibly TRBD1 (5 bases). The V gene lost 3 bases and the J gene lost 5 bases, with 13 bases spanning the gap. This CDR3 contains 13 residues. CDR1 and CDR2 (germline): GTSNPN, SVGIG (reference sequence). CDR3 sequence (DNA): TGTGCCTGGAGGGGCCCTGGGGGTACTGAAGCTTTCTTT. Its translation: CAWRGPGGTEAFF.

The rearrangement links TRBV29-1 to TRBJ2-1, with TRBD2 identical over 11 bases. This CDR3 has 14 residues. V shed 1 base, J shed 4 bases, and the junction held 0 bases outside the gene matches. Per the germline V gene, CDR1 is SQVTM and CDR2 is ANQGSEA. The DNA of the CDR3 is TGCAGCGTTGAAGGACTAGCGGGATACAATGAGCAGTTCTTC. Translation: CSVEGLAGYNEQFF.

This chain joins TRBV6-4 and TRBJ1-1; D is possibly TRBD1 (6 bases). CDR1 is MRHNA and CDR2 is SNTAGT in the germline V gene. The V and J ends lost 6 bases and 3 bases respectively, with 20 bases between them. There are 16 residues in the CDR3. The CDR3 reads CASSPRTGIVDTEAFF. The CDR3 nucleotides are TGTGCCAGCAGCCCCCGAACAGGGATTGTGGACACTGAAGCTTTCTTT.

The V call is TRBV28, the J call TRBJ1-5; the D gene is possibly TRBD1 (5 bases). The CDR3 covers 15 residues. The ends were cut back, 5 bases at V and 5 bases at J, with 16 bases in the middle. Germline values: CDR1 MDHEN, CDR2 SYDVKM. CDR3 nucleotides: TGTGCCAGCAGTCCCCGGGGGGAAGGGCATCAGCCCCAGCATTTT. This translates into CASSPRGEGHQPQHF. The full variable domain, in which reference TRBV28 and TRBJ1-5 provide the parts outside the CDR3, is DVKVTQSSRYLVKRTGEKVFLECVQDMDHENMFWYRQDPGLGLRLIYFSYDVKMKEKGDIPEGYSVSREKKERFSLILESASTNQTSMYLCASSPRGEGHQPQHFGDGTRLSIL.

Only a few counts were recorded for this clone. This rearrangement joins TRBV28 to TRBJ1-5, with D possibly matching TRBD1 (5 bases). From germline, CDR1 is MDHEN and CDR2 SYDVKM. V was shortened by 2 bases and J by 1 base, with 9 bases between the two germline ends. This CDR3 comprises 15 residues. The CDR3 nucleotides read TGTGCCAGCAGTTTACAGCCAGGGAGCAATCAGCCCCAGCATTTT. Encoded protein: CASSLQPGSNQPQHF.

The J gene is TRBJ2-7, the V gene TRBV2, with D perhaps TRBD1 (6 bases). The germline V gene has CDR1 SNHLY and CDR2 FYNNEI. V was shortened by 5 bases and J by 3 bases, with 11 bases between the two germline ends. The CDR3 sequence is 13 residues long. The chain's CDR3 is CASSPKDSYEQYF. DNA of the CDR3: TGTGCCAGCAGTCCGAAGGACAGCTACGAGCAGTACTTC. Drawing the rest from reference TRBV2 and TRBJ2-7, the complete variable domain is EPEVTQTPSHQVTQMGQEVILRCVPISNHLYFYWYRQILGQKVEFLVSFYNNEISEKSEIFDDQFSVERPDGSNFTLKIRSTKLEDSAMYFCASSPKDSYEQYFGPGTRLTVT.

This CDR3 reads CAISELTLTSSGANVLTF. DNA for the CDR3: TGTGCCATCAGTGAGCTTACACTCACGTCCTCTGGGGCCAACGTCCTGACTTTC. This chain joins TRBV10-3 and TRBJ2-6; D is undetermined. Germline V gene lookup returns CDR1 ENHRY and CDR2 SYGVKD. The CDR3 runs 18 residues. Trimming took off 2 bases at V and 0 bases at J, with 14 bases between the two ends.

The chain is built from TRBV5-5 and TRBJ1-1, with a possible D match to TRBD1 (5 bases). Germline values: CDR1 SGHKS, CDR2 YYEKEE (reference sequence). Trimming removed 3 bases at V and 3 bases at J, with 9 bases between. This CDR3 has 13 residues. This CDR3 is CASSSGLDTEAFF. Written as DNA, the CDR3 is TGTGCCAGCAGCTCGGGACTCGACACTGAAGCTTTCTTT.

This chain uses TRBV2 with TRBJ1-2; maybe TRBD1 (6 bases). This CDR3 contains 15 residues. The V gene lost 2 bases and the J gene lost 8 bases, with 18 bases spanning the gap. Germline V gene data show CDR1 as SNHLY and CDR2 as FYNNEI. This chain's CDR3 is CASSETGQGLGGYTF. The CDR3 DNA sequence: TGTGCCAGCAGTGAAACGGGGCAGGGGCTAGGGGGCTACACCTTC.

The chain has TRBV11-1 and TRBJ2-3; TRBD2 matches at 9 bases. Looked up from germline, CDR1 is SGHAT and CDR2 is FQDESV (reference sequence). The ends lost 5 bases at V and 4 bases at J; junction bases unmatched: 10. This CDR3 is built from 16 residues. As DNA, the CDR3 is TGTGCCAGCAGCAGTCGTCTAGCGGGGACCGCAGATACGCAGTATTTT. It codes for CASSSRLAGTADTQYF. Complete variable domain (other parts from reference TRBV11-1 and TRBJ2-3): EAEVAQSPRYKITEKSQAVAFWCDPISGHATLYWYRQILGQGPELLVQFQDESVVDDSQLPKDRFSAERLKGVDSTLKIQPAELGDSAMYLCASSSRLAGTADTQYFGPGTRLTVL.